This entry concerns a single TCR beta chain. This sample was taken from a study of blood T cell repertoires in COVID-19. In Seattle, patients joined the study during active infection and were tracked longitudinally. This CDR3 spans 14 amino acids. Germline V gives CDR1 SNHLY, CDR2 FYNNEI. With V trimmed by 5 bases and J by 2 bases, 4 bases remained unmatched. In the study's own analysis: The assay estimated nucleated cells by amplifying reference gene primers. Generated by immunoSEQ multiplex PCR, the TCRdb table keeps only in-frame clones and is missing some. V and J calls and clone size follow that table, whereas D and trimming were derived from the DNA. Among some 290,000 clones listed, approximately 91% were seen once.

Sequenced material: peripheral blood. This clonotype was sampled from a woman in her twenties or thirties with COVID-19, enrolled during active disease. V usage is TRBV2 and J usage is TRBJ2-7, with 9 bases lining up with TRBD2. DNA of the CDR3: TGTGCCAGCAGTCAACTAGCGGGTCCCTACGAGCAGTACTTC. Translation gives CASSQLAGPYEQYF.